This T cell receptor (beta chain) was recorded in a study of blood T cell repertoires in COVID-19. Germline CDR1 reads LNHDA; CDR2 reads SQIVND (reference sequence). V shed 7 bases, J shed 11 bases, and the junction held 10 bases outside the gene matches. The CDR3 runs 13 residues. Original analysis: Estimates of nucleated cell counts were drawn from the amplification of reference gene primers. Repertoires were generated with immunoSEQ multiplex PCR, while TCRdb's copy carries only in-frame clones and drops some. The DNA was the basis for D and trimming; V, J and clone size are from that table. The profile shows under 30,000 clones, more than 75% of them singletons.

The gene calls are TRBV19 and TRBJ1-5, with TRBD1 matching 8 bases. This sequence was found in a man in his forties or fifties with active COVID-19. Sequenced material: peripheral blood. In DNA, the CDR3 is TGTGCCAGTACTTGGACAGGGAGGAGTGCCCAGCATTTT. Translated: CASTWTGRSAQHF.